These T cell receptor beta chains were read from a single sample in a study of blood T cell repertoires in COVID-19. The repertoire was sequenced with immunoSEQ multiplex PCR; TCRdb's copy has only in-frame clones and lacks some. The sample consists of 70,000 to 100,000 clones, around nine tenths of them appearing once. What was sequenced was peripheral blood. The receptors come from a woman older than 75 with active COVID-19. CDR3s include the opening cysteine and the closing phenylalanine or tryptophan. A D gene is named only where the DNA matches it firmly.

V	J	length	D	CDR3	DNA
TRBV6-2/TRBV6-3	TRBJ2-5	16	TRBD2	CASSYSKLAGGKTQYF	TGTGCCAGCAGTTACTCAAAACTAGCGGGAGGAAAGACCCAGTACTTC
TRBV4-2	TRBJ1-2	15	TRBD1	CASSQETGGIYGYTF	TGTGCCAGCAGCCAAGAAACAGGGGGCATATATGGCTACACCTTC
TRBV14	TRBJ1-4	15	NA	CASSQDSRSGGKLFF	TGTGCCAGCAGCCAAGATTCCAGGTCCGGGGGAAAACTGTTTTTT
TRBV18	TRBJ2-1	12	NA	CASHQGGNEQFF	TGTGCCAGCCACCAGGGGGGAAATGAGCAGTTCTTC
TRBV4-3	TRBJ2-1	16	TRBD2	CASSHFSGRVDNEQFF	TGCGCCAGCAGCCATTTTAGCGGGAGGGTCGACAATGAGCAGTTCTTC
TRBV6-2/TRBV6-3	TRBJ2-7	13	NA	CASSYNRGYEQYF	TGTGCCAGCAGTTATAATCGGGGATACGAGCAGTACTTC
TRBV4-1	TRBJ1-1	15	NA	CASSPQPGGWTEAFF	TGCGCCAGCAGCCCGCAACCCGGGGGATGGACTGAAGCTTTCTTT
TRBV19	TRBJ1-3	15	NA	CASSIGSAGRNTIYF	TGTGCCAGTAGTATAGGATCGGCCGGGAGAAACACCATATATTTT
TRBV19	TRBJ1-4	12	NA	CASRQGGEKLFF	TGTGCCAGTAGACAGGGTGGGGAAAAACTGTTTTTT
TRBV28	TRBJ1-5	15	NA	CASSLTGSTHQPQHF	TGTGCCAGCAGTTTAACAGGTTCGACGCATCAGCCCCAGCATTTT
TRBV28	TRBJ2-5	15	NA	CASSLWGANQETQYF	TGTGCCAGCAGTTTATGGGGGGCAAACCAAGAGACCCAGTACTTC
TRBV18	TRBJ2-2	14	NA	CASSPTANTGELFF	TGTGCCAGCTCACCGACAGCGAACACCGGGGAGCTGTTTTTT
TRBV6-1	TRBJ1-2	14	NA	CASSEGARVYGYTF	TGTGCCAGCAGTGAGGGGGCGCGGGTCTATGGCTACACCTTC
TRBV5-1	TRBJ2-3	15	TRBD2	CASSRSGRDSDTQYF	TGCGCCAGCAGTCGGAGCGGGAGGGACTCAGATACGCAGTATTTT
TRBV19	TRBJ2-7	14	TRBD1	CASSAGQVSYEQYF	TGTGCCAGTAGCGCTGGACAGGTCTCCTACGAGCAGTACTTC